These T cell receptor beta chains were read from a single sample in a study of cytomegalovirus exposure and HLA in healthy donors. Profiling relied on immunoSEQ multiplex PCR, and the TCRdb table lists in-frame clones only, not all of them. Among around 120,000 clones listed, roughly four fifths were seen once. Sequenced sample: PBMCs. The receptors originated from a girl aged 2 to 10 in good health and CMV-seronegative. Both conserved end residues are part of each CDR3. The D gene is left open where the match is weak. Clone sizes are given selectively: once, few, many, or a class where the clone is expanded.

CDR3aa	CDR3nt	j_gene	abundance	v_gene	d_gene
CSGVNTYGYTF	TGCAGTGGTGTCAACACCTATGGCTACACCTTC	TRBJ1-2	once	TRBV20-1	.
CASSVGQGGAEQYF	TGTGCCAGCAGCGTAGGACAGGGGGGGGCCGAGCAGTACTTC	TRBJ2-7	.	TRBV9	TRBD1
CASSDSSISGSYNEQFF	TGTGCCAGCAGTGACTCGAGTATTAGCGGATCCTACAATGAGCAGTTCTTC	TRBJ2-1	.	TRBV6-4	.
CASSLIIAGEAAEQFF	TGTGCCAGCAGCTTAATAATAGCGGGAGAGGCGGCTGAGCAGTTCTTC	TRBJ2-1	.	TRBV7-6	TRBD2
CASSQASGGAGNEQFF	TGTGCCAGCAGCCAAGCTAGCGGGGGGGCGGGGAATGAGCAGTTCTTC	TRBJ2-1	few	TRBV4-2	TRBD2
CASSATLGQGGNYGYTF	TGTGCCAGCAGCGCAACCCTCGGACAGGGTGGGAACTATGGCTACACCTTC	TRBJ1-2	.	TRBV5-4	TRBD1
CACSSGGYYGYTF	TGTGCCTGTTCGTCAGGGGGCTACTATGGCTACACCTTC	TRBJ1-2	.	TRBV30	TRBD1
CASSPIGQGKKAFF	TGCGCCAGCAGCCCGATCGGACAGGGAAAAAAAGCTTTCTTT	TRBJ1-1	.	TRBV4-1	TRBD1
CASAGSADTQYF	TGTGCCAGCGCGGGTAGCGCAGATACGCAGTATTTT	TRBJ2-3	.	TRBV28	.
CASSDNLWTSTGLNEKLFF	TGTGCCAGCAGTGATAATTTATGGACCTCAACAGGGCTGAATGAAAAACTGTTTTTT	TRBJ1-4	once	TRBV28	.
CASSQGPGTQYF	TGCGCCAGCTCACAGGGCCCTGGGACCCAGTACTTC	TRBJ2-5	.	TRBV5-1	.
CASSEGTGGAETQYF	TGTGCCAGCAGTGAAGGGACAGGGGGCGCAGAGACGCAGTATTTT	TRBJ2-3	.	TRBV6-1	TRBD1
CASSENPIGTDTQYF	TGCGCCAGCAGTGAAAATCCTATTGGCACAGATACGCAGTATTTT	TRBJ2-3	few	TRBV10-2	.
CASSQGTPSPLHF	TGTGCCAGTTCACAGGGGACTCCCTCACCCCTCCACTTT	TRBJ1-6	.	TRBV19	TRBD1
CATSIGLAGGNEQFF	TGTGCCACCAGCATAGGGCTAGCGGGGGGCAATGAGCAGTTCTTC	TRBJ2-1	once	TRBV15	TRBD2
CASSETDSGRRNEQFF	TGCGCCAGCAGTGAGACGGATAGCGGGAGGAGAAATGAGCAGTTCTTC	TRBJ2-1	.	TRBV10-1	TRBD2
CASSMGGDSPLHF	TGTGCCAGTAGTATGGGGGGGGATTCACCCCTCCACTTT	TRBJ1-6	.	TRBV19	.
CASGRSGGSIDNEQFF	TGTGCCAGCGGTAGGAGTGGCGGGAGTATAGACAATGAGCAGTTCTTC	TRBJ2-1	.	TRBV7-9	TRBD2
CASSVRLAVETQYF	TGTGCCAGCAGTGTTCGGCTAGCGGTAGAGACCCAGTACTTC	TRBJ2-5	.	TRBV2	TRBD2
CASSASGTGLDEQYF	TGTGCCAGCAGCGCCTCCGGGACAGGTCTCGACGAGCAGTACTTC	TRBJ2-7	.	TRBV5-4	TRBD1
CASSVGYRTGNEQFF	TGTGCCAGCAGCGTAGGGTACCGGACAGGGAATGAGCAGTTCTTC	TRBJ2-1	.	TRBV9	TRBD1
CASSARQDNTGELFF	TGTGCCAGCAGCGCCCGACAGGACAACACCGGGGAGCTGTTTTTT	TRBJ2-2	.	TRBV4-2	.
CASSAGSNTEAFF	TGTGCCAGCAGCGCCGGTTCAAACACTGAAGCTTTCTTT	TRBJ1-1	.	TRBV9	.
CASSQELLVVGEQFF	TGTGCCAGCAGCCAAGAGTTGCTAGTAGTAGGTGAGCAGTTCTTC	TRBJ2-1	.	TRBV4-2	.
CAWSVGSSETQYF	TGTGCCTGGAGTGTTGGTAGTTCTGAGACCCAGTACTTC	TRBJ2-5	.	TRBV30	.
CASGLVPSRGLLLYYGYTF	TGTGCTAGTGGTTTGGTACCCTCCAGGGGGCTTCTCTTATACTATGGCTACACCTTC	TRBJ1-2	.	TRBV12-5	TRBD1
CASSPRAGGAMNTEAFF	TGTGCCAGCTCACCACGGGCAGGGGGAGCTATGAACACTGAAGCTTTCTTT	TRBJ1-1	.	TRBV18	TRBD1
CASSIDRGGIRQPQHF	TGTGCCAGTAGTATAGATCGAGGGGGCATCAGGCAGCCCCAGCATTTT	TRBJ1-5	.	TRBV19	TRBD1
CASSSGQGVLHTEAFF	TGTGCCAGCAGCTCTGGACAGGGGGTTCTACACACTGAAGCTTTCTTT	TRBJ1-1	.	TRBV5-8	TRBD1
CAIERNTEAFF	TGTGCCATCGAGAGGAACACTGAAGCTTTCTTT	TRBJ1-1	.	TRBV30	.
CASSLREGRRDQPQHF	TGTGCCAGTAGTCTCCGGGAGGGGCGGAGGGATCAGCCCCAGCATTTT	TRBJ1-5	.	TRBV19	.
CASSNQRDLNTF	TGTGCCAGCTCGAATCAGCGAGACCTAAACACCTTC	TRBJ1-2	.	TRBV6-6	.
CASSLDLETQYF	TGTGCCAGCAGCTTAGATCTAGAGACCCAGTACTTC	TRBJ2-5	.	TRBV11-2	.
CATGVREETQYF	TGTGCCACAGGGGTGAGAGAAGAGACCCAGTACTTC	TRBJ2-5	.	TRBV15	.
CASSSDRGIMDTQYF	TGTGCCAGCAGCTCCGACAGGGGGATTATGGATACGCAGTATTTT	TRBJ2-3	.	TRBV11-1	TRBD1
CASSPIRTAMNTEAFF	TGTGCCAGCAGTCCAATAAGAACAGCCATGAACACTGAAGCTTTCTTT	TRBJ1-1	.	TRBV27	.
CASSIGQANTEAFF	TGTGCCAGTAGTATAGGTCAAGCGAACACTGAAGCTTTCTTT	TRBJ1-1	.	TRBV19	.
CATSKYGSTDTQYF	TGTGCCACCAGCAAGTACGGGAGCACAGATACGCAGTATTTT	TRBJ2-3	.	TRBV15	.
CAWSEGLAGNEQYF	TGTGCCTGGAGTGAGGGACTAGCGGGAAACGAGCAGTACTTC	TRBJ2-7	.	TRBV30	TRBD2
CASSSRQGNQPQHF	TGTGCCAGCAGCTCCCGACAGGGCAATCAGCCCCAGCATTTT	TRBJ1-5	.	TRBV11-3	.
CASSAWTSGETQYF	TGTGCCAGCAGTGCGTGGACTAGCGGGGAGACCCAGTACTTC	TRBJ2-5	.	TRBV2	TRBD2
CAWSGPLSGNTIYF	TGTGCCTGGAGTGGTCCACTCTCTGGAAACACCATATATTTT	TRBJ1-3	.	TRBV30	.
CASSAAGQGEYEQYF	TGTGCCAGCAGCGCGGCGGGACAGGGGGAATACGAGCAGTACTTC	TRBJ2-7	.	TRBV7-2	TRBD1
CASSLIRQNTEAFF	TGTGCCAGCAGTTTAATCAGGCAGAACACTGAAGCTTTCTTT	TRBJ1-1	few	TRBV27	.
CASSQRGPAKNIQYF	TGTGCCAGCAGTCAACGGGGTCCGGCCAAAAACATTCAGTACTTC	TRBJ2-4	.	TRBV6-6	.
CASGGQWTEAFF	TGTGCTAGTGGGGGCCAGTGGACTGAAGCTTTCTTT	TRBJ1-1	few	TRBV12-5	.
CASSVAVGGTYGYTF	TGTGCCAGCAGCGTAGCGGTGGGGGGGACGTATGGCTACACCTTC	TRBJ1-2	.	TRBV7-2	.
CASSGRQVDQPQHF	TGTGCCAGCAGTGGACGACAGGTTGATCAGCCCCAGCATTTT	TRBJ1-5	.	TRBV25-1	.
CASSLNTGGAGSPLHF	TGTGCCAGCAGCTTAAATACAGGGGGCGCGGGTTCACCCCTCCACTTT	TRBJ1-6	.	TRBV11-2	TRBD1
CASRRTSGRYNEQFF	TGCGCCAGCAGGCGAACTAGCGGACGATACAATGAGCAGTTCTTC	TRBJ2-1	.	TRBV4-1	TRBD2
CASSVLTNGGYGYTF	TGTGCCAGCAGCGTACTGACTAACGGTGGCTATGGCTACACCTTC	TRBJ1-2	.	TRBV9	.
CASSPGTGTNQPQHF	TGTGCCAGCAGCCCAGGGACAGGGACAAATCAGCCCCAGCATTTT	TRBJ1-5	.	TRBV7-9	TRBD1
CASSLQWVDSEVRYF	TGTGCCAGCAGCCTCCAGTGGGTAGATAGCGAGGTTCGGTACTTC	TRBJ2-7	few	TRBV4-2	.
CASTTTGSSSDEQYF	TGTGCCAGCACCACCACAGGGTCCTCGTCAGACGAGCAGTACTTC	TRBJ2-7	once	TRBV28	.
CASKGWGTANYGYTF	TGTGCCAGTAAGGGATGGGGGACAGCTAACTATGGCTACACCTTC	TRBJ1-2	.	TRBV19	TRBD1
CASSRTGTSGTYEQYF	TGTGCCAGCAGCCGTACCGGGACTAGCGGAACCTACGAGCAGTACTTC	TRBJ2-7	.	TRBV21-1	.
CASRKRDRGLSNEKLFF	TGCGCCAGCCGCAAGCGGGACAGGGGCCTTTCAAATGAAAAACTGTTTTTT	TRBJ1-4	.	TRBV10-1	TRBD1
CASSLNVQANTEAFF	TGTGCCAGCAGCTTAAATGTGCAGGCGAACACTGAAGCTTTCTTT	TRBJ1-1	.	TRBV7-9	.